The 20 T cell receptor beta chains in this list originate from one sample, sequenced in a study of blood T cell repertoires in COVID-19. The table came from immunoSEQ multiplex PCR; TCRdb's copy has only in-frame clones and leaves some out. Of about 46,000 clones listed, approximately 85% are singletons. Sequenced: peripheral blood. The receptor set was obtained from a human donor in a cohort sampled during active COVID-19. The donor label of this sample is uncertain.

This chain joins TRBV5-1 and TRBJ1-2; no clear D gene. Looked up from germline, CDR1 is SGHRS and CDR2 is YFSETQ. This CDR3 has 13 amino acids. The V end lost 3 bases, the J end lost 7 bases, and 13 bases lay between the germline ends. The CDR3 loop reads CASSSPPLGGYTF. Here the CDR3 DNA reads TGCGCCAGCAGCTCTCCTCCCCTCGGTGGCTACACCTTC.

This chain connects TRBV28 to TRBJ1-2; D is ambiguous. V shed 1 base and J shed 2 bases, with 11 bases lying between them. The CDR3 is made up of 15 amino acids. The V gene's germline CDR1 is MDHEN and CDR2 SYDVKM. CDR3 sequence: CASSLLVGGNYGYTF. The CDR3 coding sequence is TGTGCCAGCAGTTTATTGGTCGGCGGAAACTATGGCTACACCTTC.

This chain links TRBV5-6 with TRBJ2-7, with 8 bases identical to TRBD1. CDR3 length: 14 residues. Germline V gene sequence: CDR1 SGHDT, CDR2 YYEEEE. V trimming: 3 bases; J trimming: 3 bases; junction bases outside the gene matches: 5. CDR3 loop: CASSSLTGGYEQYF. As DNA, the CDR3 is TGTGCCAGCAGCTCACTTACAGGGGGCTACGAGCAGTACTTC.

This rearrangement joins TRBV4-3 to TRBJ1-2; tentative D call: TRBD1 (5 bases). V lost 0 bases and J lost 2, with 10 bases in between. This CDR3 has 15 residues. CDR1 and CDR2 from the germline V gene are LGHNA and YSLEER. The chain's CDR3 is CASSQDADRNYGYTF. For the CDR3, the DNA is TGCGCCAGCAGCCAAGATGCAGACAGAAACTATGGCTACACCTTC.

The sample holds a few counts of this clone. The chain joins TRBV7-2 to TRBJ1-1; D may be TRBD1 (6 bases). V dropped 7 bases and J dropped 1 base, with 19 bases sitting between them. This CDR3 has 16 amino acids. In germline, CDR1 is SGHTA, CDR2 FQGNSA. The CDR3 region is CASIKRGGPKNTEAFF. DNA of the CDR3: TGTGCCAGCATCAAGAGGGGGGGCCCTAAGAACACTGAAGCTTTCTTT.

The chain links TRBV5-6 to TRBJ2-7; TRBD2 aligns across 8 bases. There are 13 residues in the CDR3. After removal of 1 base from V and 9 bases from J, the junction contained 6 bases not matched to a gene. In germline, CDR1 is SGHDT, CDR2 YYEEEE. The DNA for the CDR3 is TGTGCCAGCAGCTTGCCGGGACTAGAGGTGCAGTACTTC. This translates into CASSLPGLEVQYF.

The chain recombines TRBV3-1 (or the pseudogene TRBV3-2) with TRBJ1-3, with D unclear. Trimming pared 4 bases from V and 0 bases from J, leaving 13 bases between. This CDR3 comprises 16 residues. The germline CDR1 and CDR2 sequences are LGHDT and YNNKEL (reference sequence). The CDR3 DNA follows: TGTGCCAGCAGCCCCGCCTCGGGTCTCTCTGGAAACACCATATATTTT. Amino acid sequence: CASSPASGLSGNTIYF.

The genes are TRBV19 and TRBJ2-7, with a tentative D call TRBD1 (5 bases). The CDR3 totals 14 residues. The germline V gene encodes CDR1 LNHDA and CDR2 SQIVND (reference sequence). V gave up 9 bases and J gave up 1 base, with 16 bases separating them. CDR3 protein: CASRETGQSYEQYF. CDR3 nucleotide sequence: TGTGCCAGCAGAGAAACAGGACAATCCTACGAGCAGTACTTC.

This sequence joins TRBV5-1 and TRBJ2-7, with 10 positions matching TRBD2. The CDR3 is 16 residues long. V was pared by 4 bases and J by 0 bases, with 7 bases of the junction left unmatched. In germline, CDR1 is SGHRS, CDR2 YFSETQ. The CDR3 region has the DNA TGCGCCAGCAGCCCTAGCGGGGGTTACAGCTCCTACGAGCAGTACTTC. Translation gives CASSPSGGYSSYEQYF.

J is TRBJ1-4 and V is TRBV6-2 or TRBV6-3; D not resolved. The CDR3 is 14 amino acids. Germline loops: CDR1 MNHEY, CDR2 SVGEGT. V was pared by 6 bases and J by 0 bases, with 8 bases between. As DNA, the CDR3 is TGTGCCAGCAGCTCACAGTCAACTAATGAAAAACTGTTTTTT. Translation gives CASSSQSTNEKLFF.

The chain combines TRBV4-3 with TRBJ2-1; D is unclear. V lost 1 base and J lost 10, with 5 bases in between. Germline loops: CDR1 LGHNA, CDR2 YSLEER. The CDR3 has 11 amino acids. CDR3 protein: CASSQGSEQFF. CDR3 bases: TGCGCCAGCAGCCAAGGAAGCGAGCAGTTCTTC.

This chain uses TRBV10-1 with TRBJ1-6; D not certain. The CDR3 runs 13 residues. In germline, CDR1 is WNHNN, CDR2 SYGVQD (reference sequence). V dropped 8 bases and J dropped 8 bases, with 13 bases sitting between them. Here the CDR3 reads CASPRRNHSPLHF. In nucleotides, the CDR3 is TGCGCCAGCCCTAGGCGTAACCATTCACCCCTCCACTTT.

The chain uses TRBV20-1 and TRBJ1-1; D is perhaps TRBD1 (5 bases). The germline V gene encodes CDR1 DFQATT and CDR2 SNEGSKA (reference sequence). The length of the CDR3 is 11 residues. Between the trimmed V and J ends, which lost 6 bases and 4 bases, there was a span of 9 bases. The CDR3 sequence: CSARGITEAFF. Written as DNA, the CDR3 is TGCAGTGCGCGGGGGATCACTGAAGCTTTCTTT.

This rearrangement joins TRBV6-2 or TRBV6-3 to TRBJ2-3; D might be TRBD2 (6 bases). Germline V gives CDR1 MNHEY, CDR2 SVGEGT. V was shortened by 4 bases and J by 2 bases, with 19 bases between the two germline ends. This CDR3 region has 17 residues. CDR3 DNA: TGTGCCAGCAGTTCCGCCCTAGCGACCCGTTTCACAGATACGCAGTATTTT. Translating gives CASSSALATRFTDTQYF.

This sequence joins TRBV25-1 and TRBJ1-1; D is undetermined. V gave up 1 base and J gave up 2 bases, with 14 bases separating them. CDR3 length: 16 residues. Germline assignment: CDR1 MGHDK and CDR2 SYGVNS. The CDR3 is CASSESQPTRNTEAFF. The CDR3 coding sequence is TGTGCCAGCAGTGAATCCCAGCCGACAAGAAACACTGAAGCTTTCTTT. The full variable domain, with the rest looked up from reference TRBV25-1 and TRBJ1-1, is EADIYQTPRYLVIGTGKKITLECSQTMGHDKMYWYQQDPGMELHLIHYSYGVNSTEKGDLSSESTVSRIRTEHFPLTLESARPSHTSQYLCASSESQPTRNTEAFFGQGTRLTVV.

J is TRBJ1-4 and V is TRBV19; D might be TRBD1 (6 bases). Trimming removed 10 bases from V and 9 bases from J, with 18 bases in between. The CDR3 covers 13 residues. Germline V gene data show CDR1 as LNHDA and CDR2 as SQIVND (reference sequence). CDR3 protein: CATTTGNLQKLFF. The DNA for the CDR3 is TGTGCCACCACAACAGGGAATCTCCAAAAACTGTTTTTT.

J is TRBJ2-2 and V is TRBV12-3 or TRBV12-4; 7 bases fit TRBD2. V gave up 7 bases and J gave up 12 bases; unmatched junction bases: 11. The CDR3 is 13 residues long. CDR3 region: CASTRLASLKLFF. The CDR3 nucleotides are TGTGCCAGCACCCGACTAGCTTCCTTGAAGCTGTTTTTT.

CDR3 nucleotides: TGTGCCAGCAGCATACAGGGGGCGGATGAAAAACTGTTTTTT. Protein: CASSIQGADEKLFF. The rearrangement links TRBV7-9 to TRBJ1-4; 9 bases line up with TRBD1. V gave up 5 bases and J gave up 6 bases; unmatched junction bases: 4. CDR3 size: 14 residues. Germline V gives CDR1 SEHNR, CDR2 FQNEAQ (reference sequence). The entire variable domain, with the rest obtained from reference TRBV7-9 and TRBJ1-4, is as follows: DTGVSQNPRHKITKRGQNVTFRCDPISEHNRLYWYRQTLGQGPEFLTYFQNEAQLEKSRLLSDRFSAERPKGSFSTLEIQRTEQGDSAMYLCASSIQGADEKLFFGSGTQLSVL.

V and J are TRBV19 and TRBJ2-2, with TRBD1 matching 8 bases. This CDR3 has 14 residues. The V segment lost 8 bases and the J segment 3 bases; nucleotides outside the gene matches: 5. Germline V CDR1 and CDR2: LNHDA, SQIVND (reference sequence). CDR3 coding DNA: TGTGCCAGTGCTGGACAGGGATACACCGGGGAGCTGTTTTTT. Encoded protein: CASAGQGYTGELFF. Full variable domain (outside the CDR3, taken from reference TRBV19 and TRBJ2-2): DGGITQSPKYLFRKEGQNVTLSCEQNLNHDAMYWYRQDPGQGLRLIYYSQIVNDFQKGDIAEGYSVSREKKESFPLTVTSAQKNPTAFYLCASAGQGYTGELFFGEGSRLTVL.

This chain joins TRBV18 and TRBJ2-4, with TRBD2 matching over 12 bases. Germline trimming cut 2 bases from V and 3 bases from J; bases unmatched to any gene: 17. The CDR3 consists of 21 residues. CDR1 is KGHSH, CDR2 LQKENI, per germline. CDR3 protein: CASSPFSTSSGGATGKNIQYF. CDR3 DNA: TGTGCCAGCTCACCATTCTCCACGTCTAGCGGGGGGGCCACGGGCAAAAACATTCAGTACTTC.